These 3 T cell receptor beta chains came from one sample sequenced in a study of graft-versus-host responses after intestinal transplantation. The antigens of these receptors remain unknown. The table came from immunoSEQ multiplex PCR; TCRdb's copy has only in-frame clones and leaves some out. In the table there are about 88,000 clones, 94% of which are singletons. This specimen consisted of unstimulated CD4+ T cells sorted from spleen or lymph node cells, obtained before transplant. The source of these receptors is a human donor who was the organ donor for an intestinal transplant.

This clone has a single count. The chain carries TRBV4-2 and TRBJ2-1, with TRBD2 identical over 9 bases. The CDR3 loop spans 16 amino acids. V was pared by 3 bases and J by 9 bases, with 12 bases of the junction left unmatched. The germline CDR1 and CDR2 sequences are LGHNA and YNFKEQ. CDR3 coding DNA: TGTGCCAGCAGCCAGTCGCCTAGCGGGGATCTTGGTGAGCAGTTCTTC. Translating it yields CASSQSPSGDLGEQFF.

This chain joins TRBV19 and TRBJ2-3; 7 bases line up with TRBD2. V lost 7 bases, J lost 0 bases, and 10 bases stayed unmatched. This CDR3 contains 16 residues. The V gene's germline CDR1 is LNHDA and CDR2 SQIVND (reference sequence). The chain's CDR3 is CASTPRGDQSTDTQYF. CDR3 bases: TGTGCCAGTACTCCCCGGGGGGACCAAAGCACAGATACGCAGTATTTT.

The chain employs TRBV29-1 and TRBJ1-1; D is perhaps TRBD1 (5 bases). The CDR3 runs to 13 residues. CDR1 is SQVTM, CDR2 ANQGSEA, per germline. V was cut by 5 bases and J by 4 bases, with 14 bases left in between. The CDR3 bases are TGCAGCGTTCCAGGGTCATCGGGCACTGAAGCTTTCTTT. Its translation: CSVPGSSGTEAFF.